This TCR beta chain was observed in a study of shared clonotypes between healthy human individuals. Germline CDR1 and CDR2: MDHEN and SYDVKM. Trimming cost V 3 bases and J 10 bases, with 11 bases left between them. This CDR3 has 12 residues. A few counts support this clone. Using immunoSEQ multiplex PCR, the repertoire was profiled, and TCRdb retains in-frame clones only, with some absent. The table has about 340,000 clones, more than 60% seen once. This chain links TRBV28 with TRBJ2-3; D ambiguous. This TCR was sampled from a man under 40 in good health. The sample consisted of memory CD4+ T cells sorted from blood. Subset denoted: CD45RA-negative fraction. For the CDR3, the DNA is TGTGCCAGCAGTTTCCCTAGACAATCGCAGTATTTT. Amino acid sequence: CASSFPRQSQYF.